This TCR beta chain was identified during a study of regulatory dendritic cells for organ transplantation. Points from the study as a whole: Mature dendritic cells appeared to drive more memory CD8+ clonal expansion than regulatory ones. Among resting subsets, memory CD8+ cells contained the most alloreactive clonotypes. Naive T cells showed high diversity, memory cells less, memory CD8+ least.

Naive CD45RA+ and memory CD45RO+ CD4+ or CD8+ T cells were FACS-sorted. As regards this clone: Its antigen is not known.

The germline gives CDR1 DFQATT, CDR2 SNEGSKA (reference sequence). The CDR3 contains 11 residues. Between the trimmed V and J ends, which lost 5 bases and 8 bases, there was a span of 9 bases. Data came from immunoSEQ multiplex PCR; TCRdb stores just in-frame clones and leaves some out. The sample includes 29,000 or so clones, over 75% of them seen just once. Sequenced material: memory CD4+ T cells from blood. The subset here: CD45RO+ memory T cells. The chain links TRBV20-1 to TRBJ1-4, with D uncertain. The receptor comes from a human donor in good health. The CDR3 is CSAGQPEKLFF. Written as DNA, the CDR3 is TGCAGTGCTGGCCAACCCGAAAAACTGTTTTTT.